The rows below give T cell receptor beta chains drawn from one sample of a study of post-analysis software for immune sequencing data. TCRdb re-called the PCR reads with MiXCR, one entry per CDR3 protein. The top ten hold roughly 4.4% of the sample, which has fewer than 850,000 distinct CDR3 sequences, 46% seen once. Sample: blood. The receptors here all came from a girl aged 10-17 years with multiple sclerosis. The CDR3 runs from the conserved cysteine through the conserved F or W. Fields, in order: D gene, V gene, clone size, J gene, CDR3 DNA, CDR3 protein. D genes are given only for firm matches. A clone size is listed for some rows: how often the clone was seen (once, few, many), or a class if it is expanded.

.	TRBV20-1	.	TRBJ2-7	TGCAGTCTCCGGGACTCCAGCTCCTACGAGCAGTACTTC	CSLRDSSSYEQYF
TRBD1	TRBV24-1	.	TRBJ1-2	TGTGCCACCAGTGAATCCGGGACAGGGCCCTATGGCTACACCTTC	CATSESGTGPYGYTF
TRBD1	TRBV6-1	.	TRBJ2-1	TGTGCCAGCAGTGAACAACAGGGGCTAGGCAATGAGCAGTTCTTC	CASSEQQGLGNEQFF
TRBD1	TRBV4-1	.	TRBJ2-6	TGCGCCAGCAGCCAAGATACAGCCCGGACAGGGAGCTCTGGGGCCAACGTCCTGACTTTC	CASSQDTARTGSSGANVLTF
TRBD2	TRBV5-1	.	TRBJ2-5	TGCGCCAGCAGCCAGTTCAGCGGGACCCCACAAGAGACCCAGTACTTC	CASSQFSGTPQETQYF
.	TRBV6-2/TRBV6-3	.	TRBJ1-2	TGTGCCAGCAGTTACGCAGGAGACTATGGCGACACCTTC	CASSYAGDYGDTF
.	TRBV27	.	TRBJ2-4	TGTGCCAGCAGCCAATGGCGGACGGGGGCGGACATTCAGTACTTC	CASSQWRTGADIQYF
.	TRBV28	.	TRBJ2-7	TGTGCCAGCAGTTTGGAATCCAACAGCGGCGAGCAGTACTTC	CASSLESNSGEQYF
.	TRBV12-3/TRBV12-4	many	TRBJ2-7	TGTGCCAGCAGTTTAGTGGGTCTGGAGCAGTACTTC	CASSLVGLEQYF
.	TRBV3-1	.	TRBJ2-4	TGTGCCAGCAGCCGGCCGGTGGGCGATTCCTACAATGAGCAGTACTTC	CASSRPVGDSYNEQYF
TRBD1	TRBV4-3	.	TRBJ2-7	TGCGCCAGCAGCCAAGATTGGAGTACAGGGGACGAGCAGTACTTC	CASSQDWSTGDEQYF
.	TRBV6-5	.	TRBJ1-4	TGTGCCAGCAGTTACTCGGGGGGGTCTAATGAAAAACTGTTTTTT	CASSYSGGSNEKLFF
TRBD2	TRBV7-3	few	TRBJ2-1	TGTGCCAGCAGCCAACGACTAGCGGACCACAATGAGCAGTTCTTC	CASSQRLADHNEQFF
.	TRBV12-3/TRBV12-4	.	TRBJ1-2	TGTGCCAGCAGTTTTTTGTGGGACGGTGATAACTATGGCTACACCTTC	CASSFLWDGDNYGYTF
.	TRBV21-1	.	TRBJ2-6	TGTGCCAGCAGCAAATGGCTAAGGTCTGGGGCCAACGTCCTGACTTTC	CASSKWLRSGANVLTF
.	TRBV15	.	TRBJ1-2	TGTGCCACCAGCAGAGGGGCGGGACTGAACTATGGCTACACCTTC	CATSRGAGLNYGYTF
.	TRBV2	.	TRBJ2-1	TGTGCCAGCACAAACACCAGGAGAGGTTTCGGTGAGCAGTTCTTC	CASTNTRRGFGEQFF
TRBD2	TRBV20-1	.	TRBJ2-7	TGCAGTGCCGAACTAGCGGGACCCACCTACGAGCAGTACTTC	CSAELAGPTYEQYF
TRBD2	TRBV6-6	.	TRBJ2-5	TGTGCCAGCAGTTCCCTGGGACTAGTTGAGACCCAGTACTTC	CASSSLGLVETQYF
.	TRBV7-2	.	TRBJ1-5	TGTGCCAGCAGCCTAAACAGGGATAGCAATCAGCCCCAGCATTTT	CASSLNRDSNQPQHF
.	TRBV18	few	TRBJ1-1	TGTGCCAGCTCAACGGGACAGAACACTGAAGCTTTCTTT	CASSTGQNTEAFF
TRBD2	TRBV18	many	TRBJ2-5	TGTGCCAGCAGTCCGGGGGGCCAAGAGACCCAGTACTTC	CASSPGGQETQYF
TRBD1	TRBV12-3/TRBV12-4	.	TRBJ1-5	TGTGCCAGCAGTTTTGGACAGGGCGGGGATCAGCCCCAGCATTTT	CASSFGQGGDQPQHF
TRBD2	TRBV7-2	.	TRBJ2-5	TGTGCCAGCAGCTTATACGGACTAGATCAAGAGACCCAGTACTTC	CASSLYGLDQETQYF
TRBD2	TRBV7-2	.	TRBJ2-4	TGTGCCAGCAGCCCTTATGGGACTAGCGGGAGAGGAGCCGAAAACATTCAGTACTTC	CASSPYGTSGRGAENIQYF
.	TRBV20-1	.	TRBJ2-3	TGCAGTGCTAGTTTGGAAGATACGCAGTATTTT	CSASLEDTQYF